Given below is one TCR beta chain in context. These data originate in a study of blood T cell repertoires in COVID-19. Study-wide context: PBMCs, B-cell-depleted T cells, or T cells were the source of the cDNA or gDNA that made up the material.

The table came from immunoSEQ multiplex PCR; TCRdb's copy has only in-frame clones and leaves some out. In the table there are fewer than 350,000 clones, around 89% of which are singletons. CDR1 and CDR2 (germline): MDHEN, SYDVKM. V shed 5 bases, J shed 1 base, and the junction held 7 bases outside the gene matches. The CDR3 runs 15 residues. The chain employs TRBV28 and TRBJ2-7; 8 bases are shared with TRBD2. The sequence was obtained from a woman younger than 30 with acute COVID-19. The sequenced sample was PBMCs or T cells enriched from blood (not recorded which). CDR3 loop: CASSDRAGGSYEQYF. The CDR3 nucleotides read TGTGCCAGCAGTGACCGGGCGGGAGGTTCCTACGAGCAGTACTTC.